Following are 21 T cell receptor beta chains from one sample sequenced in a study of cytomegalovirus exposure and HLA in healthy donors. Some clones are missing from TCRdb's copy, which holds only in-frame ones; the method was immunoSEQ multiplex PCR. Counted here are over 100,000 clones, about nine tenths occurring once; the ten biggest clones make up roughly 2.1%. Sequencing input: PBMCs. These receptors all come from a woman between 18 and 29 years old in good health and CMV-seronegative.

This clone was counted between two and nine times. The genes are TRBV11-2 and TRBJ2-7; 7 bases line up with TRBD2. The CDR3 extends over 15 amino acids. Germline V gene data show CDR1 as SGHAT and CDR2 as FQNNGV. V gave up 7 bases and J gave up 7 bases; unmatched junction bases: 16. The CDR3 spells CASTSWLRESGEQYF. The CDR3, as DNA: TGTGCCAGCACTAGTTGGTTGCGGGAGTCGGGTGAGCAGTACTTC. The full variable domain, in which reference TRBV11-2 and TRBJ2-7 provide the parts outside the CDR3, is EAGVAQSPRYKIIEKRQSVAFWCNPISGHATLYWYQQILGQGPKLLIQFQNNGVVDDSQLPKDRFSAERLKGVDSTLKIQPAKLEDSAVYLCASTSWLRESGEQYFGPGTRLTVT.

The rearrangement uses TRBV6-5 and TRBJ2-3, with 7 nucleotides matching TRBD2. Germline CDR1 is MNHEY and CDR2 is SVGAGI. The CDR3 extends over 15 amino acids. Trimming removed 8 bases from V and 0 bases from J; junction bases left unmatched: 8. The CDR3 is CASPYGGNSTDTQYF. The CDR3 DNA sequence: TGTGCCAGCCCCTACGGGGGGAATAGCACAGATACGCAGTATTTT.

The chain carries TRBV7-3 and TRBJ2-7; D uncertain. This CDR3 contains 15 residues. V was cut by 1 base and J by 0 bases, with 10 bases left in between. Germline CDR1 and CDR2: SGHTA and FQGTGA. The CDR3 nucleotides read TGTGCCAGCAGCTTAATTTTGGCATACTCCTACGAGCAGTACTTC. It is translated as CASSLILAYSYEQYF.

This clone was seen only once. The genes are TRBV5-1 and TRBJ2-7; 10 positions agree with TRBD1. Germline lookup yields CDR1 SGHRS and CDR2 YFSETQ. V dropped 1 base and J dropped 5; count of bases not matched to a gene: 6. The CDR3 sequence is 15 residues long. CDR3 sequence: CASSLFGTGEDEQYF. The CDR3 DNA reads as TGCGCCAGCAGCTTGTTCGGGACAGGGGAGGACGAGCAGTACTTC.

This clone was counted a single time. This chain joins TRBV19 and TRBJ2-1; TRBD2 is a possible D gene (6 bases). Deletions cut 5 bases from V and 2 bases from J, with 13 bases between. The CDR3 runs to 15 residues. Germline loops: CDR1 LNHDA, CDR2 SQIVND (reference sequence). The CDR3 nucleotides are TGTGCCAGTAGTTGGGGCGGGACCACCTACAATGAGCAGTTCTTC. Its protein is CASSWGGTTYNEQFF.

The gene calls are TRBV19 and TRBJ1-4; a possible D gene is TRBD1 (5 bases). V was cut by 11 bases and J by 3 bases, with 19 bases left in between. CDR3 length equals 15 residues. The germline gives CDR1 LNHDA, CDR2 SQIVND (reference sequence). CDR3 DNA sequence: TGTGCCTCCTCGGGGGTGCCCGGGGCTAATGAAAAACTGTTTTTT. This sequence encodes CASSGVPGANEKLFF.

This chain links TRBV29-1 with TRBJ2-2; 7 bases match TRBD1. Germline V gives CDR1 SQVTM, CDR2 ANQGSEA. The junction had 4 bases not matched to a gene; V was cut back by 4 bases and J by 5 bases. This CDR3 is built from 13 residues. This CDR3 reads CSVVGTETGELFF. CDR3 DNA sequence: TGCAGCGTTGTAGGGACAGAGACCGGGGAGCTGTTTTTT.

This clone was seen just once. The CDR3 DNA is TGTGCCAGCAGTCCCGAGCGGGGGCGAGATACGCAGTATTTT. It codes for CASSPERGRDTQYF. The genes are TRBV25-1 and TRBJ2-3, with 8 bases that match TRBD2. V gave up 5 bases and J gave up 5 bases; unmatched junction bases: 6. Germline CDR1 MGHDK, CDR2 SYGVNS. The CDR3 length is 14 residues.

This chain connects TRBV29-1 to TRBJ2-3; TRBD1 matches 9 bases. CDR3 length equals 14 residues. Germline V gives CDR1 SQVTM, CDR2 ANQGSEA. V dropped 4 bases and J dropped 6; count of bases not matched to a gene: 8. The CDR3 nucleotides read TGCAGCGTTGGCAAGGGACAGGGCCTCGATACGCAGTATTTT. Translation: CSVGKGQGLDTQYF.

Worth noting for this clone: The junction differs from germline at one of its ends, possibly a read error. The chain carries TRBV6-5 and TRBJ2-7; a weak D match, TRBD2 (5 bases). CDR1 is MNHEY and CDR2 is SVGAGI in the germline V gene. The CDR3 extends over 10 amino acids. CDR3 region: CASSYNGLLF. DNA for the CDR3: TGTGCCAGCAGTTATAACGGACTTCTCTTC.

V gene TRBV11-3 combines with J gene TRBJ2-7; D is uncertain. V was pared by 6 bases and J by 3 bases, with 6 bases between. The length of the CDR3 is 11 residues. CDR1 SGHNT and CDR2 YENEEA come from the germline V gene. The CDR3 nucleotides are TGTGCCAGCAGTTCCTTCTACGAGCAGTACTTC. Amino acids: CASSSFYEQYF.

The chain couples TRBV6-1 to TRBJ2-1; TRBD1 aligns across 9 bases. Germline V lookup: CDR1 MNHNS, CDR2 SASEGT. The CDR3 has 15 residues. The V gene end was trimmed by 3 bases and the J gene end by 4 bases; junction bases not matched to a gene: 4. The CDR3 sequence is CASSDVTGGYNEQFF. CDR3 sequence (DNA): TGTGCCAGCAGTGACGTGACAGGGGGGTACAATGAGCAGTTCTTC.

Points on this clone: An end of the junction does not agree with germline; a read error may underlie this. The chain recombines TRBV7-2 with TRBJ2-7, with 10 bases identical to TRBD2. This CDR3 has 13 residues. Per the germline V gene, CDR1 is SGHTA and CDR2 is FQGNSA. The CDR3 nucleotides read TGTGCCAGCAGGTTAGCGGGAGGCTACGAGCAGTACTTC. As protein: CASRLAGGYEQYF.

The V call is TRBV5-1, the J call TRBJ2-7; perhaps TRBD1 as D (6 bases). Trimming took off 7 bases at V and 3 bases at J, with 20 bases between the two ends. CDR3 size: 15 residues. In germline, CDR1 is SGHRS, CDR2 YFSETQ. In nucleotides, the CDR3 is TGCGCCAGCCGAACACCTGACAAGGGGGTCTACGAGCAGTACTTC. Translating gives CASRTPDKGVYEQYF.

CDR3 sequence: CASSPRQETYGYTF. CDR3 DNA: TGCGCCAGCAGCCCGCGACAGGAGACCTATGGCTACACCTTC. The V and J genes are TRBV4-3 and TRBJ1-2, with D possibly being TRBD1 (6 bases). From germline, CDR1 is LGHNA and CDR2 YSLEER. Trimming pared 4 bases from V and 4 bases from J, leaving 13 bases between. The CDR3 consists of 14 residues.

This chain joins TRBV7-8 and TRBJ1-1, with TRBD1 as a possible D gene (5 bases). The CDR3 loop spans 11 amino acids. Per germline, CDR1 SGHVS and CDR2 FQNEAQ. The ends were cut back, 2 bases at V and 8 bases at J, with 6 bases in the middle. The CDR3 protein is CASSLWGEAFF. The CDR3 DNA reads TGTGCCAGCAGCTTATGGGGCGAAGCTTTCTTT. The variable domain in full, with the rest retrieved from reference TRBV7-8 and TRBJ1-1, is GAGVSQSPRYKVAKRGQDVALRCDPISGHVSLFWYQQALGQGPEFLTYFQNEAQLDKSGLPSDRFFAERPEGSVSTLKIQRTQQEDSAVYLCASSLWGEAFFGQGTRLTVV.

The CDR3 DNA sequence: TGTGCCAGTAGCCCGTCCCGGGACAGGGCGTACGAGCAGTACTTC. Amino acid sequence: CASSPSRDRAYEQYF. This chain uses TRBV19 with TRBJ2-7; 9 bases are shared with TRBD1. V shed 6 bases, J shed 4 bases, and the junction held 10 bases outside the gene matches. Germline values: CDR1 LNHDA, CDR2 SQIVND (reference sequence). CDR3 length: 15 amino acids.

The rearrangement uses TRBV30 and TRBJ1-3, with TRBD1 as a possible D gene (5 bases). The CDR3 extends over 14 amino acids. The V end was cut by 4 bases, the J end by 2 bases, with 12 bases between. Germline values: CDR1 GTSNPN, CDR2 SVGIG (reference sequence). CDR3 bases: TGTGCCTGGATGGTAGGGGTCGCTGGAAACACCATATATTTT. This translates into CAWMVGVAGNTIYF.

The chain joins TRBV4-2 to TRBJ2-1; D unresolved. Germline V CDR1 and CDR2: LGHNA, YNFKEQ. CDR3 length: 12 residues. V was cut by 2 bases and J by 8 bases, with 7 bases left in between. The CDR3 DNA reads as TGTGCCAGCAGCCAATCCTTCGATGAGCAGTTCTTC. Its protein is CASSQSFDEQFF.

The V gene is TRBV9, the J gene TRBJ2-3; D is perhaps TRBD1 (6 bases). The CDR3 length is 13 residues. Germline CDR1 SGDLS, CDR2 YYNGEE. Between the trimmed V and J ends, which lost 3 bases and 4 bases, there was a span of 9 bases. The CDR3 is CASSGQVPDTQYF. The CDR3 DNA follows: TGTGCCAGCAGCGGACAGGTGCCAGATACGCAGTATTTT.

The V gene is TRBV7-6, the J gene TRBJ1-3; 7 positions agree with TRBD1. Losses at the gene ends were 4 bases for V and 1 base for J; bases not matched to a gene: 7. The CDR3 covers 16 residues. Germline V lookup: CDR1 SGHVS, CDR2 FNYEAQ. CDR3 residues: CASSSREGASGNTIYF. The DNA of the CDR3 is TGTGCCAGCAGCTCTAGAGAGGGGGCATCTGGAAACACCATATATTTT.